These T cell receptor beta chains were read from a single sample in a study of T cells expressing NK-cell markers. TCRdb re-called the 5' RACE reads and catalogs CDR3 proteins one per entry, DNA excluded. The listing contains some 440,000 distinct CDR3 sequences. Sequencing used blood T cells: a sorted CD56 or NKG2C T cell subset, CD4+ or CD8+ T cells, or bulk PBMC T cells (not recorded which). Receptor source: a woman in her forties or fifties in good health. Both conserved end residues are part of each CDR3.

j_call,v_call,cdr3_aa
TRBJ1-2,TRBV4-1,CASSQSSTGGYGYTF
TRBJ2-3,TRBV5-1,CASSSTGSSGSRTDTQYF
TRBJ2-1,TRBV12-5,CASGLGRGTSGTNEQFF
TRBJ2-2,TRBV3-1,CASSLGRPYGGELFF
TRBJ2-3,TRBV10-3,CAINVRTSGADTQYF
TRBJ2-1,TRBV5-1,CASSLPRLAGVNEQFF
TRBJ2-3,TRBV5-6,CASSLRLAGTSDTQYF
TRBJ2-1,TRBV20-1,CSASSSYRGNEQFF
TRBJ2-5,TRBV7-7,CASSPSPPGHFQETQYF
TRBJ1-6,TRBV7-3,CASSLGTNNSPLHF
TRBJ2-4,TRBV5-6,CASSFNTGANIQYF
TRBJ2-3,TRBV7-2,CASSLEASLSSDTQYF
TRBJ2-2,TRBV27,CASSLAAGIAGELFF
TRBJ2-2,TRBV12-3/TRBV12-4,CASSLAGLAGSGELFF
TRBJ1-1,TRBV12-3/TRBV12-4,CASSRINTEAFF
TRBJ2-5,TRBV6-1,CASRHFIAGGKETQYF
TRBJ1-2,TRBV27,CASSLSQGPYGYTF
TRBJ2-6,TRBV15,CATSRGGGVLTF
TRBJ2-7,TRBV5-5,CASSPSTGPGSYEQYF
TRBJ2-3,TRBV7-8,CASSSISGLSTDTQYF
TRBJ1-1,TRBV29-1,CSVQTPLWIMNTEAFF
TRBJ1-2,TRBV20-1,CSDTTKGQTLIYGYTF
TRBJ2-7,TRBV12-3/TRBV12-4,CASTLGGFSSYEQYF
TRBJ2-2,TRBV3-1,CASSQRSYTGELFF
TRBJ2-2,TRBV14,CASSQRGGGQGHGELFF
TRBJ2-3,TRBV6-5,CASSPMWVVGPGTDTQYF
TRBJ2-1,TRBV10-3,CATRFARADEQFF
TRBJ1-1,TRBV20-1,CSASRVITWNTEAFF
TRBJ2-7,TRBV3-1,CASSQDPGQWQYF
TRBJ2-5,TRBV12-3/TRBV12-4,CASSLGWAADRTQYF
TRBJ2-7,TRBV10-3,CAISEPGFEGYEQYF
TRBJ2-7,TRBV5-1,CASSLAGDYSYEQYF
TRBJ2-3,TRBV7-2,CASSFGREQDTQYF
TRBJ2-1,TRBV7-9,CASSPQLPGLTPYNEQFF
TRBJ2-1,TRBV11-2,CASSSPRRGEQFF
TRBJ1-6,TRBV3-1,CASSLIDGLNSPLHF
TRBJ2-2,TRBV25-1,CASSESQGFDTGELFF
TRBJ2-1,TRBV2,CASLGQSTYNEQFF
TRBJ1-1,TRBV11-3,CASSLDLLSNTEAFF
TRBJ1-5,TRBV12-3/TRBV12-4,CASRFNSGGTNQPQHF
TRBJ1-1,TRBV7-2,CASSHGTGTNTEAFF
TRBJ2-5,TRBV5-6,CASSFGTELGSQYF
TRBJ2-1,TRBV12-5,CASGLDLGEQFF
TRBJ1-2,TRBV12-3/TRBV12-4,CASSLSERVHGYTF
TRBJ2-5,TRBV5-5,CASSWGDNEGTQYF
TRBJ2-7,TRBV5-6,CASSLAPGAPSYEQYF
TRBJ2-1,TRBV5-4,CASSLIGLAPNNEQFF
TRBJ2-1,TRBV24-1,CATSDLPGRADNEQFF
TRBJ2-1,TRBV9,CASSVSEPSYNEQFF
TRBJ2-2,TRBV4-2,CASSPRGGRGFSNTGELFF
TRBJ2-7,TRBV19,CASSASWGEQYF
TRBJ2-2,TRBV4-1,CASSQDSGRVSGELFF
TRBJ2-1,TRBV5-6,CASSRDRYNEQFF
TRBJ2-1,TRBV12-3/TRBV12-4,CASRPLANRGEFF
TRBJ1-2,TRBV24-1,CATSDSPGQGNYGYTF
TRBJ2-1,TRBV5-1,CASSLVHGQSNEQFF